A single sample gave rise to the 4 T cell receptor beta chains below, sequenced in a study of a mutant IDH1 vaccine in newly diagnosed glioma. These receptors' targets are unknown. The table came from immunoSEQ multiplex PCR; TCRdb's copy has only in-frame clones and leaves some out. This table holds tens of thousands of clones, roughly four fifths found once. As to time point: week 47, end of study. Vaccine doses each comprised 300 ug of mutant IDH1 20-mer peptide, with topical imiquimod. The sample consisted of PBMCs, taken from a glioma patient whose treatment included an IDH1 peptide vaccine. These receptors were obtained from a man in his forties with glioma.

The chain is built from TRBV27 and TRBJ2-7, with TRBD1 matching over 7 bases. V gave up 9 bases and J gave up 6 bases; unmatched junction bases: 20. Germline V gene lookup returns CDR1 MNHEY and CDR2 SMNVEV (reference sequence). The CDR3 is made up of 16 amino acids. This CDR3 reads CARRPFRTGVQREQYV. In nucleotides, the CDR3 is TGTGCCAGACGTCCCTTTAGAACAGGGGTACAGCGCGAGCAGTACGTC.

V usage is TRBV6-6 and J usage is TRBJ1-1; TRBD1 matches 10 bases. J was trimmed by 1 base and V by 5 bases; bases with no gene match: 7. Germline V gene lookup returns CDR1 MNHNY and CDR2 SVGAGI (reference sequence). This CDR3 has 16 residues. In DNA form, the CDR3 reads TGTGCCAGCAGTCGTGGGACAGGGGATCAGAACACTGAAGCTTTCTTT. It is translated as CASSRGTGDQNTEAFF.

This chain joins TRBV5-4 and TRBJ1-2, with D possibly TRBD1 on 6 matching bases. Trimming stripped 5 bases from V and 7 bases from J, with 18 bases between. This CDR3 has 14 amino acids. CDR1 and CDR2 from the germline V gene are SGHNT and YYREEE (reference sequence). The CDR3 loop reads CASRGAWGTAGYTF. For the CDR3, the DNA is TGTGCCAGCAGGGGGGCTTGGGGAACGGCTGGCTACACCTTC.

CDR3 DNA sequence: TGTGCCAGCTCGGTGGGGGACACCGGGGAGCTGTTTTTT. Residues: CASSVGDTGELFF. The rearrangement uses TRBV5-5 and TRBJ2-2; D might be TRBD1 or TRBD2, each matching 5 bases. CDR1 is SGHKS and CDR2 is YYEKEE in the germline V gene (reference sequence). This CDR3 is 13 amino acids long. V was shortened by 7 bases and J by 3 bases, with 10 bases between the two germline ends.